This T cell receptor (beta chain) was sequenced during a study of CD4+ T cells in melanoma (dated 2022 in TCRdb). General notes on the study: Neoantigen-specific CD4+ T cells in human melanoma were investigated in the study. What the authors observed across the whole study: Neoantigen-specific CD4+ T cells were reported to be correlated with the function of CD8+ T cells, macrophages and B cells. According to the report, neoantigen-specific CD4+ T cells in melanoma displayed diverse differentiation states.

The V end loses 6 bases and the J end loses 4 bases, and a stretch of 15 bases separates them. Reading the germline V gene gives CDR1 KGHSH and CDR2 LQKENI. Measured from the cysteine to the phenylalanine, the CDR3 is 14 residues long. Only the CDR3 DNA is retained, 42 bases long and in frame from the first base. The donors were people with melanoma. By share, this clone ranks as medium-sized (0.01 to 0.1%). This receptor's antigen is unknown. No base quality information exists; no much larger clone differs at one position. The library was generated by the immunoSEQ multiplex PCR assay. Not all clones reach the TCRdb copy of this immuneACCESS table, which keeps in-frame sequences only. Checked studies attribute under half of the gap to unresolved V genes and leave the rest unexplained. This sample has 50,000 to 60,000 clones in its table, and more than 60% of those were observed once. Roughly 4.9% of the sample comes from the top ten.

This sequence originates from a human donor with melanoma. The sequencing sample was made of tumor tissue. The chain couples TRBV18 to TRBJ1-2; the D gene assignment is ambiguous. The nucleotide sequence reads TGTGCCAGCTCCCTAAGATCCGAATCCTATGGCTACACCTTC. Translated, it reads CASSLRSESYGYTF.